This T cell receptor beta chain was found in a study of early T cells in non-severe SARS-CoV-2 infection. Germline V CDR1 and CDR2: KGHDR, SFDVKD. The CDR3 runs 11 residues. With 3 bases removed from V and 10 bases from J, the gap between germline ends came to 6 bases. TCRdb reanalysed the 5' RACE reads using MiXCR and keeps one entry per CDR3 protein. The sample holds 55,000 to 80,000 distinct CDR3 sequences, roughly 9% seen once. This clonotype was found many times. The TCR sequence derives from an adult who was a healthcare worker with PCR-confirmed SARS-CoV-2 infection or an uninfected control (not recorded which). The chain uses TRBV24-1 and TRBJ2-1; D is uncertain. This sample comprised whole blood, obtained at baseline. CDR3 residues: CATSDTIEQFF. The CDR3 DNA reads TGTGCCACCAGTGATACGATCGAGCAGTTCTTC.